The next 16 T cell receptor beta chains were all read from a single sample in a study of blood T cell repertoires in COVID-19. This table comes from immunoSEQ multiplex PCR, and its TCRdb copy is limited to in-frame clones, with some not included. The sample has about 130,000 clones, roughly 86% seen once. Sequencing was performed on peripheral blood. These receptors were obtained from a human donor in a cohort sampled during active COVID-19.

This chain joins TRBV10-1 and TRBJ1-4; weak D call: TRBD1 (6 bases). With 3 bases removed from V and 4 bases from J, the gap between germline ends came to 12 bases. The CDR3 has 15 amino acids. Germline CDR1 WNHNN, CDR2 SYGVQD (reference sequence). The CDR3 is CASSEGGARNEKLFF. The CDR3 DNA follows: TGCGCCAGCAGTGAAGGGGGAGCGCGTAATGAAAAACTGTTTTTT.

This chain uses TRBV7-2 with TRBJ2-1, with a tentative D call TRBD2 (5 bases). V shed 7 bases and J shed 7 bases, with 14 bases lying between them. The germline CDR1 and CDR2 sequences are SGHTA and FQGNSA. This CDR3 has 13 amino acids. The CDR3 nucleotides are TGTGCCAGCACCGACTATGTAAGGAATGAGCAGTTCTTC. This encodes CASTDYVRNEQFF.

The chain is built from TRBV9 and TRBJ2-3; 7 nucleotides align to TRBD1. CDR1 and CDR2 from the germline V gene are SGDLS and YYNGEE. This CDR3 contains 13 residues. J lost 4 bases, V lost 4 bases, and 3 bases had no gene match. The CDR3 protein is CASSFGTADTQYF. The DNA of the CDR3 is TGTGCCAGCAGCTTCGGGACAGCAGATACGCAGTATTTT.

The chain recombines TRBV5-4 with TRBJ2-3, with D possibly TRBD1 on 6 matching bases. Trimming took off 3 bases at V and 0 bases at J, with 14 bases between the two ends. CDR1 SGHNT and CDR2 YYREEE come from the germline V gene (reference sequence). This CDR3 spans 16 amino acids. DNA for the CDR3: TGTGCCAGCAGCTGGGGGCCTCCGACTAGCACAGATACGCAGTATTTT. Residues: CASSWGPPTSTDTQYF.

This chain connects TRBV2 to TRBJ2-7; TRBD2 agrees at 7 bases. Germline lookup yields CDR1 SNHLY and CDR2 FYNNEI. The trim removed 6 bases at V and 3 bases at J, leaving 20 bases unmatched. The CDR3 covers 18 residues. As DNA, the CDR3 is TGTGCCAGCAGAGTTAACCCGGGACTAACCAAAAACCTCTACGAGCAGTACTTC. It yields the protein CASRVNPGLTKNLYEQYF.

The rearrangement links TRBV25-1 to TRBJ2-1; D perhaps matches TRBD2 (6 bases). The CDR3 totals 12 residues. Germline-derived CDR1 and CDR2 are MGHDK and SYGVNS. In nucleotides, the CDR3 is TGTGCAGAACGAGGGACTCACAATGAGCAGTTCTTC. It specifies CAERGTHNEQFF.

The chain combines TRBV5-4 with TRBJ1-1, with D tentatively TRBD1 (6 bases). From germline, CDR1 is SGHNT and CDR2 YYREEE (reference sequence). V lost 0 bases to trimming and J lost 5 bases, with 8 bases between them. CDR3 length: 13 residues. The CDR3 loop reads CASSLGQDTEAFF. In DNA form, the CDR3 reads TGTGCCAGCAGCTTGGGACAGGATACTGAAGCTTTCTTT. Full variable domain (outside the CDR3, taken from reference TRBV5-4 and TRBJ1-1): ETGVTQSPTHLIKTRGQQVTLRCSSQSGHNTVSWYQQALGQGPQFIFQYYREEENGRGNFPPRFSGLQFPNYSSELNVNALELDDSALYLCASSLGQDTEAFFGQGTRLTVV.

J is TRBJ2-7 and V is TRBV5-4; 11 nucleotides match TRBD1. Per the germline V gene, CDR1 is SGHNT and CDR2 is YYREEE (reference sequence). With V trimmed by 4 bases and J by 1 base, 1 base remained unmatched. CDR3 size: 14 residues. As DNA, the CDR3 is TGTGCCAGCAGCGGGACAGGGGGATCCTACGAGCAGTACTTC. Translation gives CASSGTGGSYEQYF.

This chain connects TRBV11-2 to TRBJ2-7; 8 bases are a match to TRBD1. The CDR3 runs to 15 residues. Germline V gene sequence: CDR1 SGHAT, CDR2 FQNNGV. Losses at the gene ends were 8 bases for V and 2 bases for J; bases not matched to a gene: 11. This chain's CDR3 is CASRSPGTGPYEQYF. For the CDR3, the DNA is TGTGCCAGCCGGTCTCCCGGGACAGGACCCTACGAGCAGTACTTC. The full variable domain, rest sourced from reference TRBV11-2 and TRBJ2-7, is EAGVAQSPRYKIIEKRQSVAFWCNPISGHATLYWYQQILGQGPKLLIQFQNNGVVDDSQLPKDRFSAERLKGVDSTLKIQPAKLEDSAVYLCASRSPGTGPYEQYFGPGTRLTVT.

This sequence joins TRBV5-1 and TRBJ2-3; 9 bases map to TRBD1. Per germline, CDR1 SGHRS and CDR2 YFSETQ. The CDR3 runs 16 residues. Trimming removed 0 bases from V and 7 bases from J; junction bases left unmatched: 9. CDR3 residues: CASSLEQGAAGNTQYF. DNA for the CDR3: TGCGCCAGCAGCTTGGAACAGGGGGCGGCAGGGAATACGCAGTATTTT.

The V call is TRBV18, the J call TRBJ2-3; 12 nucleotides match TRBD2. The CDR3 sequence is 17 residues long. Germline loops: CDR1 KGHSH, CDR2 LQKENI. Trimming at V came to 6 bases and at J to 0 bases, leaving 7 bases not matched to a gene. DNA of the CDR3: TGTGCCAGCTCCCGGCAACTAGCGGGAGGTAGCACAGATACGCAGTATTTT. It is translated as CASSRQLAGGSTDTQYF.

The CDR3 spells CSVLSGQNYGYTF. The CDR3 nucleotides read TGCAGCGTCCTGTCGGGACAGAACTATGGCTACACCTTC. V usage is TRBV29-1 and J usage is TRBJ1-2; TRBD1 agrees at 7 bases. CDR1 SQVTM and CDR2 ANQGSEA come from the germline V gene. V was clipped by 6 bases and J by 2 bases; unmatched bases: 6. This CDR3 contains 13 residues.

This clone was seen just once. This rearrangement joins TRBV19 to TRBJ1-4; maybe TRBD1 (5 bases). The V and J ends lost 10 bases and 7 bases respectively, with 13 bases between them. Per the germline V gene, CDR1 is LNHDA and CDR2 is SQIVND (reference sequence). This CDR3 region has 12 residues. In DNA form, the CDR3 reads TGTGCCACCTGGGGACTGGGTGAAAAACTGTTTTTT. This gives the protein CATWGLGEKLFF.

This clone has only a few counts. The chain is built from TRBV7-9 and TRBJ2-7; D gene unclear. CDR1 and CDR2 (germline): SEHNR, FQNEAQ (reference sequence). V was shortened by 5 bases and J by 3 bases, with 8 bases between the two germline ends. The CDR3 is 12 amino acids. CDR3 residues: CASSHSDYEQYF. The CDR3 region has the DNA TGTGCCAGCAGCCACTCCGACTACGAGCAGTACTTC.

Remarks on this clone: Germline and junction disagree at one end, which may indicate a read error. The chain couples TRBV5-5 to TRBJ1-5; a weak D match, TRBD1 (6 bases). The CDR3 is made up of 15 amino acids. Germline CDR1 SGHKS, CDR2 YYEKEE (reference sequence). As DNA, the CDR3 is TGTGCCAGCAGCTTGGAACAGGGAGCAAATCGGCCCCAGCATTTT. It codes for CASSLEQGANRPQHF.

V is TRBV4-3 and J is TRBJ2-3; D may be TRBD2 (7 bases). Germline V gene sequence: CDR1 LGHNA, CDR2 YSLEER. V was pared by 4 bases and J by 2 bases, with 16 bases between. The CDR3 has 16 amino acids. CDR3 nucleotides: TGCGCCAGCAGCCCGTTGGGAGGGGGAGCCACAGATACGCAGTATTTT. Translation: CASSPLGGGATDTQYF.